This T cell receptor beta chain was recorded in a study of metastatic and nonmetastatic thyroid tumors. Study summary: The study looked at repertoires side by side in blood and in tumor or nodule tissue from malignant and benign thyroid patients.

No treatment had been given to any patient before thyroid surgery. The CDR3 extends over 15 amino acids. Germline V CDR1 and CDR2: LNHDA, SQIVND (reference sequence). V was trimmed by 2 bases and J by 0 bases, leaving 9 bases between them. Original processing methods: A classifier for distant metastasis in papillary thyroid cancer was constructed using CDR3 differences observed across clinicopathological groups. MiXCR reprocessed the PCR reads for TCRdb. These V and J calls are TCRdb output, not the study's own analysis. The top ten hold roughly 15% of the sample, which has more than 13,000 clones, roughly 12% seen once. In its sample, this clone ranks as medium-sized. Its cognate antigen is unknown. Study-wide results and limits: It was reported that TCR beta diversity was significantly higher in malignant thyroid tumors than benign nodules, in blood and tumor.

Sequenced: blood. This receptor was identified in a female donor with papillary thyroid cancer or a benign thyroid nodule (not recorded which). Some clones in this sample may be carry-over from other donors' samples. The chain combines TRBV19 with TRBJ2-3; no clear D gene. The CDR3 region has the DNA TGTGCCAGTAGTATATGGGCGGTAAGCACAGATACGCAGTATTTT. It codes for CASSIWAVSTDTQYF. The variable domain in full, with the rest retrieved from reference TRBV19 and TRBJ2-3, is DGGITQSPKYLFRKEGQNVTLSCEQNLNHDAMYWYRQDPGQGLRLIYYSQIVNDFQKGDIAEGYSVSREKKESFPLTVTSAQKNPTAFYLCASSIWAVSTDTQYFGPGTRLTVL.